Included here is one TCR beta chain sequence, with context. The table lists this clone with a count of one. The target of this receptor is not known. No per-base quality is available; no much larger clone lies one base away. The library was generated by the immunoSEQ multiplex PCR assay. TCRdb stores this immuneACCESS table with in-frame sequences only. Part of the clones is absent; in the studies checked, under half of the shortfall reflects unresolved V genes, and no reason is known for the rest. For this sample the table gives some 700,000 clones, of which approximately 85% were detected only once. The ten largest make up more than 0.01% of the sample. These data belong to a study of shared T cell receptors in the human thymus (dated by TCRdb to the early 2020s). Turning to the overall study: The study examined how the human thymus generates shared, self-reactive T-cell receptor alpha chains.

The CDR3 measures 14 amino acids from cysteine to phenylalanine. Only the CDR3 DNA is retained, 42 bases long and in frame from the first base. V lost 6 bases and J lost 1 base; the stretch between them is 12 bases long. The germline V gene specifies ENHRY as CDR1 and SYGVKD as CDR2. The data also belong to a second study, concerning human thymus T cells. As noted in the second study: Immunologically healthy infants undergoing open corrective cardiac surgery for congenital heart defects in Finland were used as donors. Thymus tissue was collected as surgical resects that were removed during corrective cardiac surgery. Biased V and J gene segment usage appeared to be present in both thymic and peripheral blood repertoires. The related research found that thymic TCR repertoires overlapped highly between unrelated individuals. TCR alpha and beta repertoires from roughly eight infant thymus samples and four related peripheral blood samples were characterized in the study. The cohort included more than 5 male and two female infants, with donor ages spanning 7 to 244 days. After being mechanically released from the tissue, thymocytes were kept at -70 degrees C in pellets of 10-30 million cells. A QIAsymphony instrument was used to extract genomic DNA from frozen cell pellets. TCRB and TCRAD loci were amplified from a standardized quantity of quality-controlled genomic DNA using the immunoSEQ multiplex PCR assay. The amplicons covered the V(D)J region and were long enough to include the CDR3 and to identify the V and J genes. Amplicon sequencing was performed on an Illumina platform through the commercial immunoSEQ service. Primer bias and sequencing errors were corrected using previously described methods, and TCRAD and TCRB definitions followed the IMGT database. immunoSEQ Analyzer 3.0 and VDJTools were used for repertoire analysis, which covered basic statistics, V/J segment usage, diversity estimates, rarefaction and pairwise overlap. Diversity was estimated with Chao1, ChaoE, Efron-Thisted, Shannon and inverse Simpson indices, and also on datasets down-sampled to the smallest sample. For repertoire overlap, CDR3 nucleotide sequence, V gene and J gene had to match strictly, and clustering was done by Jaccard-based multidimensional scaling. On average, thymus samples yielded roughly 800,000 unique TCRB clonotypes, whereas blood samples yielded some 80,000.

Sequences were obtained from thymocytes. The chain was built from TRBV10-3 and TRBJ1-1, and possibly TRBD1, on 6 matching bases. The receptor was isolated from a girl younger than two with a congenital heart defect. Donor details come from another sample of the same person, matched by shared clones. The CDR3 protein is CAIRLTGPNTEAFF. DNA sequence: TGTGCCATCAGATTAACAGGGCCGAACACTGAAGCTTTCTTT.